Below, 15 T cell receptor beta chains from the same sample are listed, as sequenced in a study of blood T cell repertoires in COVID-19. Measured with immunoSEQ multiplex PCR; TCRdb has only the in-frame clones, and not every one. The table shows about 400,000 clones, with around nine tenths occurring only once. Material: peripheral blood. These receptors came from a woman aged 60-75 years with COVID-19, enrolled during active disease.

The gene calls are TRBV19 and TRBJ1-5, with D maybe TRBD1 (5 bases). From germline, CDR1 is LNHDA and CDR2 SQIVND (reference sequence). The CDR3 has 18 amino acids. V lost 3 bases and J lost 5, with 23 bases in between. CDR3 DNA: TGTGCCAGTAGTATCCCCCGCGGGGGGGGGAAGGGGCATCAGCCCCAGCATTTT. Translated: CASSIPRGGGKGHQPQHF.

The CDR3, as DNA: TGCGCCAGCAGCTCGTCTACTGAAGCTTTCTTT. It yields the protein CASSSSTEAFF. The chain couples TRBV5-1 to TRBJ1-1; D call uncertain. This CDR3 is built from 11 residues. The V end was cut by 3 bases, the J end by 5 bases, with 5 bases between. Per germline, CDR1 SGHRS and CDR2 YFSETQ.

The chain joins TRBV29-1 to TRBJ1-2; a weak D match, TRBD1 (5 bases). Trimming took off 8 bases at V and 6 bases at J, with 13 bases between the two ends. Germline V lookup: CDR1 SQVTM, CDR2 ANQGSEA. The length of the CDR3 is 11 residues. In DNA form, the CDR3 reads TGCAGCTCTCGGGGGTCGGATGGCTACACCTTC. Translating gives CSSRGSDGYTF.

This clone has only one observation. The chain links TRBV27 to TRBJ2-1; 10 nucleotides match TRBD1. The CDR3 loop spans 15 amino acids. Germline V CDR1 and CDR2: MNHEY, SMNVEV (reference sequence). V lost 0 bases to trimming and J lost 6 bases; unmatched junction nucleotides: 2. The CDR3 protein is CASSLSGQGFNEQFF. DNA for the CDR3: TGTGCCAGCAGTTTATCGGGACAGGGGTTCAATGAGCAGTTCTTC.

This clone was counted once. The rearrangement links TRBV5-1 to TRBJ2-1, with TRBD2 as a possible D gene (5 bases). The CDR3 sequence is 17 residues long. Germline CDR1 is SGHRS and CDR2 is YFSETQ. V lost 0 bases to trimming and J lost 4 bases, with 17 bases between them. For the CDR3, the DNA is TGCGCCAGCAGCTTGGTAGGGAGTCCAGCCCTATACAATGAGCAGTTCTTC. Protein sequence: CASSLVGSPALYNEQFF. Complete variable domain (other parts from reference TRBV5-1 and TRBJ2-1): KAGVTQTPRYLIKTRGQQVTLSCSPISGHRSVSWYQQTPGQGLQFLFEYFSETQRNKGNFPGRFSGRQFSNSRSEMNVSTLELGDSALYLCASSLVGSPALYNEQFFGPGTRLTVL.

DNA for the CDR3: TGTGCCAGCAGTGATAATACAGGGGGAAACTATGGCTACACCTTC. It yields the protein CASSDNTGGNYGYTF. The chain combines TRBV6-1 with TRBJ1-2, with 8 bases that match TRBD1. After removal of 3 bases from V and 2 bases from J, the junction contained 5 bases not matched to a gene. The germline V gene has CDR1 MNHNS and CDR2 SASEGT. This CDR3 region has 15 residues.

The CDR3 DNA reads as TGTGCCAGCAGTACCCTGGGCAGGGTATCCTATAATTCACCCCTCCACTTT. This codes for CASSTLGRVSYNSPLHF. V is TRBV6-2 or TRBV6-3 and J is TRBJ1-6; maybe TRBD1 (5 bases). This CDR3 has 17 amino acids. Trimming took 5 bases from V and 1 from J, leaving 15 bases between them. From germline, CDR1 is MNHEY and CDR2 SVGEGT.

The chain has TRBV7-9 and TRBJ1-1, with TRBD1 identical over 7 bases. V lost 0 bases to trimming and J lost 1 base; unmatched junction nucleotides: 2. CDR3 length: 15 amino acids. Germline CDR1 reads SEHNR; CDR2 reads FQNEAQ (reference sequence). CDR3 in DNA: TGTGCCAGCAGCTTAGCGACAGGGAAGAACACTGAAGCTTTCTTT. It encodes CASSLATGKNTEAFF. The complete variable domain, with remaining parts taken from reference TRBV7-9 and TRBJ1-1, reads DTGVSQNPRHKITKRGQNVTFRCDPISEHNRLYWYRQTLGQGPEFLTYFQNEAQLEKSRLLSDRFSAERPKGSFSTLEIQRTEQGDSAMYLCASSLATGKNTEAFFGQGTRLTVV.

The genes are TRBV2 and TRBJ2-7; 10 positions agree with TRBD1. V gave up 7 bases and J gave up 4 bases; unmatched junction bases: 4. CDR3 length equals 13 residues. Germline CDR1 is SNHLY and CDR2 is FYNNEI. CDR3 protein: CASTGTGVYEQYF. The CDR3 region has the DNA TGTGCCAGCACCGGGACAGGGGTATACGAGCAGTACTTC.

V usage is TRBV7-2 and J usage is TRBJ2-1; 9 bases map to TRBD2. This CDR3 is built from 14 residues. The trim removed 3 bases at V and 8 bases at J, leaving 5 bases unmatched. Germline CDR1 is SGHTA and CDR2 is FQGNSA. The DNA for the CDR3 is TGTGCCAGCAGCTTGGGCGGGGGGGTTTATGAGCAGTTCTTC. As protein: CASSLGGGVYEQFF.

The genes are TRBV30 and TRBJ1-2; D unresolved. This CDR3 has 17 amino acids. The ends were cut back, 0 bases at V and 8 bases at J, with 25 bases in the middle. CDR1 and CDR2 from the germline V gene are GTSNPN and SVGIG (reference sequence). CDR3 DNA sequence: TGTGCCTGGAGTGTTTACCCCCCCTCCAATTACCCGAGAGGCTACACCTTC. This gives the protein CAWSVYPPSNYPRGYTF.

The J gene is TRBJ1-2, the V gene TRBV19, with 7 bases that match TRBD1. Trimming at V came to 4 bases and at J to 4 bases, leaving 0 bases not matched to a gene. Germline V gene sequence: CDR1 LNHDA, CDR2 SQIVND (reference sequence). This CDR3 spans 12 amino acids. The CDR3 spells CASSRDSYGYTF. CDR3 coding DNA: TGTGCCAGTAGTAGGGACAGCTATGGCTACACCTTC.

A few counts support this clone. The rearrangement uses TRBV21-1 and TRBJ1-5; TRBD1, the D gene given by the table, was not confirmed from the DNA. TRBV21-1 is deemed a pseudogene. This CDR3 is built from 15 residues. Here the CDR3 DNA reads TGTGCCAGCGCGCTAATGCCATGGACAGACCAGCCCCAGCATTTT. Protein: CASALMPWTDQPQHF.

This chain uses TRBV7-9 with TRBJ2-6; perhaps TRBD1 as D (6 bases). Germline loops: CDR1 SEHNR, CDR2 FQNEAQ (reference sequence). V was cut by 9 bases and J by 4 bases, with 19 bases left in between. The CDR3 contains 16 residues. The CDR3 DNA follows: TGTGCCAGTGGACAGAACCCATGGCGGGGGGCCAACGTCCTGACTTTC. Its translation is CASGQNPWRGANVLTF.

The genes are TRBV4-2 and TRBJ1-4; TRBD1 might be the D (5 bases). V shed 0 bases and J shed 3 bases, with 8 bases lying between them. Germline V gives CDR1 LGHNA, CDR2 YNFKEQ. This CDR3 is built from 15 residues. DNA of the CDR3: TGTGCCAGCAGCCAAGACAGGGCGGCTAATGAAAAACTGTTTTTT. It is translated as CASSQDRAANEKLFF.